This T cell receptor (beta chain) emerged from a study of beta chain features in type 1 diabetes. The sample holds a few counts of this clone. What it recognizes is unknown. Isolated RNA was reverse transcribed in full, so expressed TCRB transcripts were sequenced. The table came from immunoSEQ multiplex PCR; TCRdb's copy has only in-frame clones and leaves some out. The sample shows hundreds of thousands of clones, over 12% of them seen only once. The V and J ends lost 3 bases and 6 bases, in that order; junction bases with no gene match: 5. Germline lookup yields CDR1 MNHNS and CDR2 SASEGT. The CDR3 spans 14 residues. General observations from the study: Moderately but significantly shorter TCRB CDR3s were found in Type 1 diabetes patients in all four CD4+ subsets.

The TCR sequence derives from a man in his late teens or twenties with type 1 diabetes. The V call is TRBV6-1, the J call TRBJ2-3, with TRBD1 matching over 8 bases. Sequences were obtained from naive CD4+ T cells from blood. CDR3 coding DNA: TGTGCCAGCAGTGACCGACAGGGGACGGATACGCAGTATTTT. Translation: CASSDRQGTDTQYF.